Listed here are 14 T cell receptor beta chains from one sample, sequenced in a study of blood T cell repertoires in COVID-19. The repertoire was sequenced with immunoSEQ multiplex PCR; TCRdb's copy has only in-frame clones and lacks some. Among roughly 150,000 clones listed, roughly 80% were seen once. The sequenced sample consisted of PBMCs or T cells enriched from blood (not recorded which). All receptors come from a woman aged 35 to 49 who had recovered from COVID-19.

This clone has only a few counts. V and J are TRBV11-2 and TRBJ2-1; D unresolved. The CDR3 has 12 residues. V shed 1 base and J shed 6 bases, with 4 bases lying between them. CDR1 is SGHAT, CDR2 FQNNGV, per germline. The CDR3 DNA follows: TGTGCCAGCAGCTTAGCGGGCAATGAGCAGTTCTTC. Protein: CASSLAGNEQFF.

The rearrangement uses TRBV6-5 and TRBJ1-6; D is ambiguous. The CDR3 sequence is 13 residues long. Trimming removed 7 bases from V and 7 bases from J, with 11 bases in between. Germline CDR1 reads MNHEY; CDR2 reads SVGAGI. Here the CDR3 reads CASKSFVNSPLHF. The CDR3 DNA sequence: TGTGCCAGCAAATCCTTTGTAAATTCACCCCTCCACTTT.

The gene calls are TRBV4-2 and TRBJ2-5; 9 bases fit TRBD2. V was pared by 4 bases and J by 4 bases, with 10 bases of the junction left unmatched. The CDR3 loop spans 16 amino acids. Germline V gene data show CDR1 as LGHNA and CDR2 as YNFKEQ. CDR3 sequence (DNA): TGTGCCAGCAGCCCCGCTGCGGCGGGAGGGCCAGAGACCCAGTACTTC. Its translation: CASSPAAAGGPETQYF.

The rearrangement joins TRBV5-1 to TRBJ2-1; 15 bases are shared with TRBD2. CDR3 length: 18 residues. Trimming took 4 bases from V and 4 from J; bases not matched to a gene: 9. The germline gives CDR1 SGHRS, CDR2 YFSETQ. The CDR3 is CASSTPGTSGGPYNEQFF. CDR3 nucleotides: TGCGCCAGCAGCACACCCGGGACTAGCGGGGGGCCATACAATGAGCAGTTCTTC.

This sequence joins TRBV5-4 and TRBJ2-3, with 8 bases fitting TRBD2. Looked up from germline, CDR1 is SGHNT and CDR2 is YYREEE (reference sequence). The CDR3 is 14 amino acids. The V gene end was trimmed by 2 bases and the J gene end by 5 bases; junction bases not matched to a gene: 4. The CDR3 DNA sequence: TGTGCCAGCAGCTTAAGCGGGAGTGAAGATACGCAGTATTTT. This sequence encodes CASSLSGSEDTQYF.

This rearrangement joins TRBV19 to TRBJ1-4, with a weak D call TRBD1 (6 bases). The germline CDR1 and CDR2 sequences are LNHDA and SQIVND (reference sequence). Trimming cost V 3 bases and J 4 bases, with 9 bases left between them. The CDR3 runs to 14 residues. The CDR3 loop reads CASSIGRGNEKLFF. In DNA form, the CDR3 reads TGTGCCAGTAGTATCGGCAGGGGTAATGAAAAACTGTTTTTT.

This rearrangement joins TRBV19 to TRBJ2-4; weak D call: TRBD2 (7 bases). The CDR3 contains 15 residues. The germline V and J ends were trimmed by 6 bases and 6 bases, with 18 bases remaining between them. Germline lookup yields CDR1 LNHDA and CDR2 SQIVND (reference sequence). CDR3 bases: TGTGCCAGTAGATGGACGGGGGGCGCTAGAAACATTCAGTACTTC. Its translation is CASRWTGGARNIQYF.

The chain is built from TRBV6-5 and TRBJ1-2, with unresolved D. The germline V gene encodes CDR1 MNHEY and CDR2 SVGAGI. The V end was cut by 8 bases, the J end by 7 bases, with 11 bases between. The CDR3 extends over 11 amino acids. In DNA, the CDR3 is TGTGCCAGCGGGCCCTTGGGTGGCTACACCTTC. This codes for CASGPLGGYTF.

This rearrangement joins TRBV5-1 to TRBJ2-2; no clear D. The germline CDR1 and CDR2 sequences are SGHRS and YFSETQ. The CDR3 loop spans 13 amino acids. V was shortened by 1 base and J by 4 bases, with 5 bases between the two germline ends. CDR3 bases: TGCGCCAGCAGCTTGCTCGGCACCGGGGAGCTGTTTTTT. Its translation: CASSLLGTGELFF.

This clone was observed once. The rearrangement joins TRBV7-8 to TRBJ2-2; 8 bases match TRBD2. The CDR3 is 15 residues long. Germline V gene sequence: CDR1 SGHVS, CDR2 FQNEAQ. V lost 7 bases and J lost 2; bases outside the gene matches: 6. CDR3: CASITAGVNTGELFF. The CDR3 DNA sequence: TGTGCCAGCATCACAGCGGGGGTTAACACCGGGGAGCTGTTTTTT. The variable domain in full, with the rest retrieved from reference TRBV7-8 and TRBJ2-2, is GAGVSQSPRYKVAKRGQDVALRCDPISGHVSLFWYQQALGQGPEFLTYFQNEAQLDKSGLPSDRFFAERPEGSVSTLKIQRTQQEDSAVYLCASITAGVNTGELFFGEGSRLTVL.

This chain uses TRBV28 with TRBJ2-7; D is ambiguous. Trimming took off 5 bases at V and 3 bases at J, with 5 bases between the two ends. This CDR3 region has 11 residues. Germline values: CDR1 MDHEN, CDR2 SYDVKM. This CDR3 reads CASSPGYEQYF. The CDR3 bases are TGTGCCAGCAGTCCCGGCTACGAGCAGTACTTC.

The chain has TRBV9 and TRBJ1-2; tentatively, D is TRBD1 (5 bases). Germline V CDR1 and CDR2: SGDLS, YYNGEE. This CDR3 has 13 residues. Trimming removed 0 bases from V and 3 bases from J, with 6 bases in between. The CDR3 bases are TGTGCCAGCAGCGTAGAGGGGTACTATGGCTACACCTTC. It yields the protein CASSVEGYYGYTF.

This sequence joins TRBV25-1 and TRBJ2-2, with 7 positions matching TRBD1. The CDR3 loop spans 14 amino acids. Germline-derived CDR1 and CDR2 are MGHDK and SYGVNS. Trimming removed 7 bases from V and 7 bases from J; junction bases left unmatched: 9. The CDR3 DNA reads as TGTGCCAGCACCCGAACAGGGGCGGGCGGGGAGCTGTTTTTT. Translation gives CASTRTGAGGELFF.

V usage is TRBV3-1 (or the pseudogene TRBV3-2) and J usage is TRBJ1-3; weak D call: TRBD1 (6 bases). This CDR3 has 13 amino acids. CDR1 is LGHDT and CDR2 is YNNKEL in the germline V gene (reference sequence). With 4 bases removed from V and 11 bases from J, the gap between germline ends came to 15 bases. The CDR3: CASSLRDTDSIYF. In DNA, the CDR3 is TGTGCCAGCAGCCTCCGGGACACCGATTCCATATATTTT.